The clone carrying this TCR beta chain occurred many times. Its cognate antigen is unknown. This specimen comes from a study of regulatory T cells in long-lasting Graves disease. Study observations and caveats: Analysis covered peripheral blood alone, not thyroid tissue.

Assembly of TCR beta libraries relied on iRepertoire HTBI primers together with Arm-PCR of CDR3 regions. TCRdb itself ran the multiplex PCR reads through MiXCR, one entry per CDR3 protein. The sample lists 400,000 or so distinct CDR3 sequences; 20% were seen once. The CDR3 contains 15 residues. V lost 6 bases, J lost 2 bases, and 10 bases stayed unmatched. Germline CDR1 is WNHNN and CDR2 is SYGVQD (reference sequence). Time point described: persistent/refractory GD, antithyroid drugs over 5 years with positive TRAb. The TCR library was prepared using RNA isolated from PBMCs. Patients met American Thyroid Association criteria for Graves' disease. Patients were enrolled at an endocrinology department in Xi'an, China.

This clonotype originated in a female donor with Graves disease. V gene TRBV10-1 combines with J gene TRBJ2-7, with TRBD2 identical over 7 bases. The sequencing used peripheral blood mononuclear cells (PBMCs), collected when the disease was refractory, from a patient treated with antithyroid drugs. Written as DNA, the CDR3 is TGCGCCAGCAGCGAGGGAGGGCCTCGAGCCTACGAGCAGTACTTC. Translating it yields CASSEGGPRAYEQYF.